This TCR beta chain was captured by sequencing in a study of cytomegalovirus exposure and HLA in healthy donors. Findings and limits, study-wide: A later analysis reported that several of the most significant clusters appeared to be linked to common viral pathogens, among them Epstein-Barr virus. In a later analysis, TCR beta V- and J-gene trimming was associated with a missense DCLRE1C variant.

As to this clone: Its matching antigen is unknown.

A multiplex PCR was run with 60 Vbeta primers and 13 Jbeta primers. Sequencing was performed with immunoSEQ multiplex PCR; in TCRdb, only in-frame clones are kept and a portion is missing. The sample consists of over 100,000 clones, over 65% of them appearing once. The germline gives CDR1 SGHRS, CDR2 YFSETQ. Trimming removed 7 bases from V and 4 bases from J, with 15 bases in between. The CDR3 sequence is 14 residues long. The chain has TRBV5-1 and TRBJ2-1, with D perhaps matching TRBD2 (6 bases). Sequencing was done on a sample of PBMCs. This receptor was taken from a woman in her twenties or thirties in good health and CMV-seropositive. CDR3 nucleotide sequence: TGCGCCAGCGGCCGGGACTCCGATTACAATGAGCAGTTCTTC. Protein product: CASGRDSDYNEQFF.